This T cell receptor (beta chain) was captured in a study of post-analysis software for immune sequencing data. Findings and caveats of the study: Samples prepared in the same batch strongly co-clustered by F measure. Multiple sclerosis patients had significantly lower normalized Chao1 diversity than controls.

To note about this clonotype: Antigen specificity is unknown.

TCR beta cDNA libraries included unique molecular identifiers. TCRdb re-called the PCR reads with MiXCR, one entry per CDR3 protein. The data hold about 770,000 distinct CDR3 sequences, with about 43% observed a single time. This sequence was found in a girl between 5 and 17 years old with multiple sclerosis. The sequencing input was blood.

In DNA, the CDR3 is TGTGCCACCAGCAGACTAAGGGACGCTGAAGCTTTCTTT. This encodes CATSRLRDAEAFF. This rearrangement joins TRBV15 to TRBJ1-1, with a weak D call TRBD1 (5 bases). CDR3 size: 13 residues. Deletions cut 2 bases from V and 6 bases from J, with 10 bases between. CDR1 and CDR2 (germline): LNHNV, YYDKDF (reference sequence).